The clone carrying this T cell receptor beta chain was seen ten or more times. Its antigen is unidentified. CDR1 is MNHEY and CDR2 is SMNVEV in the germline V gene (reference sequence). Trimming pared 0 bases from V and 3 bases from J, leaving 9 bases between. The CDR3 spans 14 residues. Indicated time point: persistent/refractory GD, antithyroid drugs over 5 years with positive TRAb. PBMC-derived RNA was used for the TCR library. The sample is drawn from a study of regulatory T cells in long-lasting Graves disease. In the study overall: The term persistent Graves' disease signified upward of 5 years on antithyroid drugs with positive TSH receptor antibodies. Study results and caveats: Analyses excluded thyroid tissue, covering peripheral blood alone. Public clonotype sharing was higher in persistent than newly diagnosed patients.

Building of the TCR beta libraries involved iRepertoire HTBI primers and Arm-PCR of CDR3 regions. As originally analysed: Identified across the samples were 60 to 70 TRBV segments and around 14 TRBJ segments. TCRdb used MiXCR to reprocess the multiplex PCR reads, holding one entry per CDR3 protein. TCRdb, not the authors, supplied the V and J calls. The sample comprises a few hundred thousand distinct CDR3 sequences, around 23% of which are singletons, and 14% rests with the top ten. J is TRBJ2-7 and V is TRBV27; maybe TRBD2 (6 bases). The sample in question was peripheral blood mononuclear cells (PBMCs), obtained when the disease was refractory, from a patient treated with antithyroid drugs. The clonotype originates from a female donor with Graves disease. The CDR3 DNA follows: TGTGCCAGCAGTTTATCGAGTAGCGGCTACGAGCAGTACTTC. Translating it yields CASSLSSSGYEQYF.